This T cell receptor (beta chain) is drawn from a study of T cell responses to AZD1222 COVID-19 vaccine. Measured with immunoSEQ multiplex PCR; TCRdb has only the in-frame clones, and not every one. The repertoire holds 100,000 to 120,000 clones, with 80% to 90% as singletons. J lost 7 bases, V lost 1 base, and 9 bases had no gene match. This CDR3 is 17 amino acids long. Germline CDR1 and CDR2: KGHSH and LQKENI. The origin of this receptor is an adult who received the AZD1222 COVID-19 vaccine. The rearrangement links TRBV18 to TRBJ2-1, with 11 positions matching TRBD1. The material sequenced was peripheral blood, taken 28 days after the second AZD1222 dose. CDR3 sequence reads: CASSPLSPRDRGNEQFF. For the CDR3, the DNA is TGTGCCAGCTCACCACTATCCCCCCGGGACAGGGGGAATGAGCAGTTCTTC.